The TCR beta chain under discussion was sequenced for a study of molecular identifiers for immune sequencing clone quantification. Previously reported methods and listed TCR primers produced the bulk TCR libraries. MiXCR was run by TCRdb on the PCR reads, yielding one entry per CDR3 protein. The data contain about 510,000 distinct CDR3 sequences, about a fifth of them singletons. CDR3 length: 15 amino acids. The ends lost 4 bases at V and 2 bases at J; junction bases unmatched: 5. Germline V lookup: CDR1 LGHDT, CDR2 YNNKEL (reference sequence). The chain is built from TRBV3-1 and TRBJ2-5, with 9 bases aligning to TRBD2. The receptor was derived from a human donor in good health. Some libraries in this study had Jurkat cell RNA spiked in. Sequencing input: naive CD8+ T cells from blood, with Jurkat cell RNA spiked in. Described subset: FACS-sorted CD8+CD4-CCR7+CD45RA+ naive T cells. For the CDR3, the DNA is TGTGCCAGCAGCCGCTCTAGCGGGGTACAAGAGACCCAGTACTTC. Residues: CASSRSSGVQETQYF.